These 15 T cell receptor beta chains came from one sample sequenced in a study of blood T cell repertoires in COVID-19. Sequenced by immunoSEQ multiplex PCR; TCRdb stores in-frame clones only, minus some. The repertoire includes around 200,000 clones, about nine tenths of them detected once, and around 0.77% sits in the top ten. Input material: PBMCs or T cells enriched from blood (not recorded which). These receptors were collected from a woman aged 18-29 years who had recovered from COVID-19.

V gene TRBV15 combines with J gene TRBJ2-3, with a weak D call TRBD2 (5 bases). There are 16 residues in the CDR3. Looked up from germline, CDR1 is LNHNV and CDR2 is YYDKDF (reference sequence). Trimming left V 8 bases short and J 0 bases short, with 18 bases between. The CDR3 DNA sequence: TGTGCCACCGGCCAAGGGAGTCGGGCGAGCACAGATACGCAGTATTTT. It encodes CATGQGSRASTDTQYF.

This chain links TRBV27 with TRBJ2-3; a weak D match, TRBD1 (6 bases). The CDR3 length is 14 residues. V dropped 3 bases and J dropped 4 bases, with 11 bases sitting between them. The V gene's germline CDR1 is MNHEY and CDR2 SMNVEV (reference sequence). The CDR3 region is CASSFGQRPDTQYF. The CDR3 region has the DNA TGTGCCAGCAGTTTCGGACAGAGACCAGATACGCAGTATTTT.

The chain couples TRBV2 to TRBJ2-7; TRBD1 is a possible D gene (6 bases). Germline assignment: CDR1 SNHLY and CDR2 FYNNEI. Trimming removed 8 bases at V and 2 bases at J, with 10 bases between. This CDR3 is built from 12 residues. CDR3 loop: CASYRDPYEQYF. The CDR3 nucleotides are TGTGCCAGCTACAGGGACCCCTACGAGCAGTACTTC.

CDR3 region: CASSPIYKNTEAFF. In DNA, the CDR3 is TGTGCCAGCTCACCCATTTACAAGAACACTGAAGCTTTCTTT. The rearrangement joins TRBV18 to TRBJ1-1, with no clear D. Germline V gene sequence: CDR1 KGHSH, CDR2 LQKENI. The CDR3 contains 14 residues. Trimming cost V 3 bases and J 1 base, with 9 bases left between them.

DNA for the CDR3: TGTGCCAGCAGCTTAGATTATTTTGATGAGCAGTTCTTC. This encodes CASSLDYFDEQFF. This chain joins TRBV11-2 and TRBJ2-1; D remains ambiguous. This CDR3 region has 13 residues. Per the germline V gene, CDR1 is SGHAT and CDR2 is FQNNGV. V gave up 0 bases and J gave up 8 bases, with 8 bases separating them.

This sequence joins TRBV19 and TRBJ1-6, with D tentatively TRBD1 (5 bases). Trimming removed 7 bases from V and 4 bases from J, with 14 bases in between. Germline V gives CDR1 LNHDA, CDR2 SQIVND (reference sequence). This CDR3 has 15 amino acids. CDR3 coding DNA: TGTGCCAGTACCACTTCGACAGTTTATAATTCACCCCTCCACTTT. Its translation is CASTTSTVYNSPLHF.

This chain joins TRBV29-1 and TRBJ2-1, with a possible D match to TRBD2 (6 bases). Trimming removed 6 bases at V and 4 bases at J, with 16 bases between. This CDR3 region has 14 residues. Germline V gene data show CDR1 as SQVTM and CDR2 as ANQGSEA. The CDR3 bases are TGCAGCGTGGCCGGGACTGAATTTTACAATGAGCAGTTCTTC. Amino acid sequence: CSVAGTEFYNEQFF.

This clone is a singleton in its sample. This chain links TRBV6-5 with TRBJ2-1; 12 bases are a match to TRBD2. The CDR3 runs to 15 residues. The V segment lost 5 bases and the J segment 9 bases; nucleotides outside the gene matches: 8. Germline assignment: CDR1 MNHEY and CDR2 SVGAGI. CDR3 sequence: CASSKTSGRIVEQFF. In DNA form, the CDR3 reads TGTGCCAGCAGTAAAACTAGCGGGAGGATTGTTGAGCAGTTCTTC.

The V call is TRBV2, the J call TRBJ1-2; 9 positions match TRBD1. This CDR3 region has 13 residues. Trimming at V came to 6 bases and at J to 8 bases, leaving 7 bases not matched to a gene. CDR1 SNHLY and CDR2 FYNNEI come from the germline V gene. The DNA for the CDR3 is TGTGCCAGCAGCTTGGACAGGGGTAGCGGCTACACCTTC. This translates into CASSLDRGSGYTF.

This chain joins TRBV19 and TRBJ2-7, with 9 bases matching TRBD2. The germline V gene encodes CDR1 LNHDA and CDR2 SQIVND (reference sequence). The CDR3 runs to 16 residues. J was trimmed by 5 bases and V by 4 bases; bases with no gene match: 12. CDR3 DNA sequence: TGTGCCAGTAGTACTCTACGCGGGAGGGTCATCCACGAGCAGTACTTC. This codes for CASSTLRGRVIHEQYF. The whole variable domain, remainder taken from reference TRBV19 and TRBJ2-7, is DGGITQSPKYLFRKEGQNVTLSCEQNLNHDAMYWYRQDPGQGLRLIYYSQIVNDFQKGDIAEGYSVSREKKESFPLTVTSAQKNPTAFYLCASSTLRGRVIHEQYFGPGTRLTVT.

V is TRBV7-2 and J is TRBJ2-7; D may be TRBD1 (5 bases). With 2 bases removed from V and 6 bases from J, the gap between germline ends came to 8 bases. Germline-derived CDR1 and CDR2 are SGHTA and FQGNSA. The CDR3 consists of 12 residues. Written as DNA, the CDR3 is TGTGCCAGCAGCTTAAACAGGATCGAGCAGTACTTC. The encoded protein is CASSLNRIEQYF.

The rearrangement joins TRBV5-1 to TRBJ2-1; 13 bases line up with TRBD2. J lost 4 bases, V lost 4 bases, and 2 bases had no gene match. The CDR3 runs to 15 residues. Germline V gene data show CDR1 as SGHRS and CDR2 as YFSETQ. The CDR3 loop reads CASSKLAGGYNEQFF. The CDR3 DNA sequence: TGCGCCAGCAGCAAACTAGCGGGAGGGTACAATGAGCAGTTCTTC.

The CDR3 reads CASGLRQALQISRNTEAFF. In DNA form, the CDR3 reads TGTGCTAGTGGTTTGAGACAGGCCCTTCAGATCTCTAGGAACACTGAAGCTTTCTTT. This chain connects TRBV12-5 to TRBJ1-1; D may be TRBD1 (6 bases). The germline V gene encodes CDR1 LGHNT and CDR2 FRNRAP. The CDR3 extends over 19 amino acids. Trimming took 2 bases from V and 1 from J, leaving 23 bases between them.

The chain has TRBV6-5 and TRBJ1-3; no definite D call. Trimming left V 6 bases short and J 1 base short, with 10 bases between. The CDR3 spans 14 residues. The germline gives CDR1 MNHEY, CDR2 SVGAGI. CDR3 sequence: CASRPLGSGNTIYF. The CDR3 DNA follows: TGTGCCAGCAGGCCCCTCGGGTCTGGAAACACCATATATTTT.

The chain is built from TRBV28 and TRBJ2-7; D uncertain. From germline, CDR1 is MDHEN and CDR2 SYDVKM. CDR3 length equals 11 residues. CDR3 DNA sequence: TGTGCTCACGCTGGAGCCGCCGAGCAGTACTTC. It encodes CAHAGAAEQYF.